The present T cell receptor (beta chain) was sequenced within a study of cytomegalovirus exposure and HLA in healthy donors. Study-wide background: The roughly 120 million unique TCR beta sequences, from about 179 million T cells, were found by an earlier analysis.

In the PCR, 60 Vbeta and 13 Jbeta primers were used. Only in-frame clones appear in the TCRdb table, and some are missing; sequencing was by immunoSEQ multiplex PCR. The sample shows some 180,000 clones, around 77% of them seen only once. Each of the donors was a healthy bone marrow donor. This CDR3 is 12 amino acids long. Trimming left V 6 bases short and J 5 bases short, with 10 bases between. Germline V CDR1 and CDR2: MNHEY, SVGAGI. The sequence derives from a woman aged 30 to 39 in good health and CMV-seronegative. The specimen sequenced was PBMCs. The chain is built from TRBV6-5 and TRBJ1-1, with D unresolved. CDR3 DNA sequence: TGTGCCAGCAGCAGGCCGGGAACTGAAGCTTTCTTT. Residues: CASSRPGTEAFF.